This T cell receptor beta chain was sequenced for a study of cytomegalovirus exposure and HLA in healthy donors. Study-level points and caveats: CMV serostatus stood as the only immune exposure information on hand. Researchers reportedly found TCR beta sequences accurately predicted most subjects' HLA-A and HLA-B alleles. Published work reported that the classifier diagnosed cytomegalovirus status with high specificity and sensitivity. As a later analysis revealed, the rate of TCR association differed by HLA locus, with DRB1 most and HLA-C fewest.

PCR employed 60 Vbeta and 13 Jbeta primers. TCRdb keeps only in-frame clones here, not all; method: immunoSEQ multiplex PCR. The repertoire has 120,000 or so clones, 60% to 85% of them found once; the top ten carry more than 1%. This clone was seen a handful of times. Its antigen is still unknown. Material: PBMCs. This receptor was identified in a female donor in good health and CMV-seronegative.

The CDR3 is CASSPGRGLEAFF. The DNA for the CDR3 is TGTGCCAGCAGCCCCGGTAGGGGCCTTGAAGCTTTCTTT. The chain uses TRBV11-2 and TRBJ1-1, with D perhaps matching TRBD1 (5 bases). From germline, CDR1 is SGHAT and CDR2 FQNNGV. The CDR3 runs to 13 residues. Trimming removed 5 bases from V and 7 bases from J, with 14 bases in between.